The 18 T cell receptor beta chains below were found in one sample sequenced in a study of shared clonotypes between healthy human individuals. Method: immunoSEQ multiplex PCR; TCRdb's copy keeps in-frame clones and lacks some. The sample holds about 2.3 million clones, less than 95% seen once. The sample consisted of naive CD4+ T cells from PBMCs. The subset denotes: CD45RA+ positively selected. Every receptor here comes from a man aged 18 to 30 in good health. Some clones in this sample may be carry-over from other donors' samples.

The genes are TRBV28 and TRBJ2-2; 9 bases are shared with TRBD2. Germline loops: CDR1 MDHEN, CDR2 SYDVKM. J gave up 1 base and V 7 bases, and 16 bases lay outside the gene matches. This CDR3 contains 19 residues. The CDR3 loop reads CASTSPVAAGGQNTGELFF. In DNA form, the CDR3 reads TGTGCCAGCACCTCCCCAGTTGCAGCGGGAGGACAGAACACCGGGGAGCTGTTTTTT.

Worth noting for this clone: The same CDR3 also results from other DNA sequences found in this sample. The chain is built from TRBV11-2 and TRBJ1-1, with D uncertain. This CDR3 is 15 amino acids long. The germline V gene has CDR1 SGHAT and CDR2 FQNNGV. Trimming cost V 2 bases and J 0 bases, with 10 bases left between them. In nucleotides, the CDR3 is TGTGCCAGCAGCTTACAAGGAGTCATGAACACTGAAGCTTTCTTT. Translation gives CASSLQGVMNTEAFF.

The genes are TRBV30 and TRBJ2-6, with D possibly TRBD2 on 8 matching bases. From germline, CDR1 is GTSNPN and CDR2 SVGIG (reference sequence). Trimming removed 1 base from V and 1 base from J, with 29 bases in between. This CDR3 is 22 amino acids long. The CDR3 DNA follows: TGTGCCTGGAGTGAGAAGGGGGCCGGGCTAGCGGGTAGACTGTCTGGGGCCAACGTCCTGACTTTC. Protein product: CAWSEKGAGLAGRLSGANVLTF. Full variable domain (remainder filled in from reference TRBV30 and TRBJ2-6): SQTIHQWPATLVQPVGSPLSLECTVEGTSNPNLYWYRQAAGRGLQLLFYSVGIGQISSEVPQNLSASRPQDRQFILSSKKLLLSDSGFYLCAWSEKGAGLAGRLSGANVLTFGAGSRLTVL.

J is TRBJ1-5 and V is TRBV7-2; D gene uncertain. V lost 3 bases to trimming and J lost 0 bases, with 6 bases between them. The CDR3 covers 14 residues. The V gene's germline CDR1 is SGHTA and CDR2 FQGNSA. Here the CDR3 reads CASSFPYSNQPQHF. In DNA, the CDR3 is TGTGCCAGCAGCTTCCCGTATAGCAATCAGCCCCAGCATTTT.

J is TRBJ2-3 and V is TRBV6-6, with TRBD1 as a possible D gene (6 bases). V lost 2 bases to trimming and J lost 1 base, with 13 bases between them. This CDR3 comprises 16 residues. Germline loops: CDR1 MNHNY, CDR2 SVGAGI (reference sequence). CDR3 amino acids: CASSYIKTGGTDTQYF. The DNA of the CDR3 is TGTGCCAGCAGTTACATCAAGACAGGAGGCACAGATACGCAGTATTTT.

V and J are TRBV28 and TRBJ2-2, with 7 bases identical to TRBD2. Germline V gene data show CDR1 as MDHEN and CDR2 as SYDVKM. V trimming: 6 bases; J trimming: 0 bases; junction bases outside the gene matches: 7. CDR3 length: 16 amino acids. CDR3 in amino acids: CASRTKRGSNTGELFF. Here the CDR3 DNA reads TGTGCCAGCAGAACTAAGCGGGGATCGAACACCGGGGAGCTGTTTTTT.

The chain combines TRBV28 with TRBJ1-2; D is ambiguous. This CDR3 contains 13 residues. Trimming cost V 5 bases and J 7 bases, with 14 bases left between them. Germline lookup yields CDR1 MDHEN and CDR2 SYDVKM. CDR3 nucleotide sequence: TGTGCCAGCAGTCTCCGTTGGAGTCGTGGCTACACCTTC. Its translation: CASSLRWSRGYTF.

V gene TRBV5-7 combines with J gene TRBJ1-1; D is uncertain. TRBV5-7 is an ORF for which the function is uncertain. Deletions cut 2 bases from V and 3 bases from J, with 5 bases between. There are 12 residues in the CDR3. The CDR3 spells CASSFRDTEAFF. CDR3 DNA sequence: TGTGCCAGCAGCTTTCGGGACACTGAAGCTTTCTTT.

V gene TRBV6-6 combines with J gene TRBJ1-1; D is perhaps TRBD1 (5 bases). The V and J ends lost 1 base and 4 bases respectively, with 13 bases between them. The CDR3 loop spans 15 amino acids. Per germline, CDR1 MNHNY and CDR2 SVGAGI (reference sequence). The CDR3 protein is CASSYLQTGGTEAFF. CDR3 in DNA: TGTGCCAGCAGTTACTTACAGACGGGGGGCACTGAAGCTTTCTTT.

The V gene is TRBV18, the J gene TRBJ1-2, with unresolved D. Germline V lookup: CDR1 KGHSH, CDR2 LQKENI. The V and J ends lost 2 bases and 2 bases respectively, with 12 bases between them. The CDR3 sequence is 15 residues long. The chain's CDR3 is CASSPNIDANYGYTF. The DNA of the CDR3 is TGTGCCAGCTCACCAAACATCGACGCGAACTATGGCTACACCTTC.

The rearrangement uses TRBV30 and TRBJ2-2; 7 positions match TRBD1. This CDR3 is built from 14 residues. Germline V gives CDR1 GTSNPN, CDR2 SVGIG (reference sequence). V shed 3 bases and J 6 bases; nucleotides not matched to a gene: 7. The CDR3 here is CAWRNRGLSGELFF. CDR3 DNA sequence: TGTGCCTGGAGAAACAGGGGCCTGTCCGGGGAGCTGTTTTTT.

This clone was detected only a few times. CDR3 region: CASSVTSGSTDTQYF. The CDR3 bases are TGCGCCAGCAGCGTGACTAGCGGGAGCACAGATACGCAGTATTTT. The gene calls are TRBV5-1 and TRBJ2-3; 10 nucleotides align to TRBD2. Germline trimming cut 4 bases from V and 0 bases from J; bases unmatched to any gene: 2. Germline V gene lookup returns CDR1 SGHRS and CDR2 YFSETQ. The CDR3 loop spans 15 amino acids. The full variable domain, completed using reference TRBV5-1 and TRBJ2-3, is KAGVTQTPRYLIKTRGQQVTLSCSPISGHRSVSWYQQTPGQGLQFLFEYFSETQRNKGNFPGRFSGRQFSNSRSEMNVSTLELGDSALYLCASSVTSGSTDTQYFGPGTRLTVL.

CDR3: CASGTDRNTEAFF. The CDR3 DNA reads TGTGCCAGCGGGACCGACAGGAACACTGAAGCTTTCTTT. V is TRBV27 and J is TRBJ1-1; TRBD1 might be the D (5 bases). V dropped 8 bases and J dropped 1 base, with 11 bases sitting between them. Germline V gene data show CDR1 as MNHEY and CDR2 as SMNVEV (reference sequence). This CDR3 is 13 amino acids long.

This chain connects TRBV4-3 to TRBJ1-6; D might be TRBD1 (6 bases). The CDR3 contains 16 residues. The V gene lost 0 bases and the J gene lost 10 bases, with 16 bases spanning the gap. CDR1 LGHNA and CDR2 YSLEER come from the germline V gene. This CDR3 reads CASSQDLAGARSPLHF. DNA of the CDR3: TGCGCCAGCAGCCAAGATCTGGCAGGGGCGCGATCACCCCTCCACTTT.

The chain links TRBV28 to TRBJ2-3; D possibly corresponds to TRBD1 (6 bases). Germline-derived CDR1 and CDR2 are MDHEN and SYDVKM. Trimming pared 8 bases from V and 5 bases from J, leaving 17 bases between. The CDR3 covers 14 residues. CDR3 residues: CASRRGIGGDTQYF. The DNA of the CDR3 is TGTGCCAGCCGTCGCGGCATAGGGGGAGATACGCAGTATTTT.

This rearrangement joins TRBV30 to TRBJ1-6; 11 nucleotides align to TRBD1. Germline trimming cut 5 bases from V and 10 bases from J; bases unmatched to any gene: 4. Germline V gene lookup returns CDR1 GTSNPN and CDR2 SVGIG (reference sequence). This CDR3 has 13 residues. The CDR3 protein is CAWGQGARSPLHF. Written as DNA, the CDR3 is TGTGCCTGGGGACAGGGGGCGCGATCACCCCTCCACTTT.

The chain employs TRBV7-9 and TRBJ1-4; the D gene is possibly TRBD1 (5 bases). Germline V gene data show CDR1 as SEHNR and CDR2 as FQNEAQ (reference sequence). The CDR3 is made up of 18 amino acids. The V gene lost 2 bases and the J gene lost 8 bases, with 24 bases spanning the gap. In DNA, the CDR3 is TGTGCCAGCAGCTTAAAAACAGGACCGGGCCTCATGGGAGAAAAACTGTTTTTT. This gives the protein CASSLKTGPGLMGEKLFF.

The J gene is TRBJ1-5, the V gene TRBV7-8, with D perhaps matching TRBD1 (6 bases). CDR3 length: 14 residues. Germline loops: CDR1 SGHVS, CDR2 FQNEAQ. V was trimmed by 5 bases and J by 9 bases, leaving 17 bases between them. The CDR3 spells CASSDPRGGGPQHF. CDR3 coding DNA: TGTGCCAGCAGCGATCCCAGGGGAGGGGGGCCCCAGCATTTT.